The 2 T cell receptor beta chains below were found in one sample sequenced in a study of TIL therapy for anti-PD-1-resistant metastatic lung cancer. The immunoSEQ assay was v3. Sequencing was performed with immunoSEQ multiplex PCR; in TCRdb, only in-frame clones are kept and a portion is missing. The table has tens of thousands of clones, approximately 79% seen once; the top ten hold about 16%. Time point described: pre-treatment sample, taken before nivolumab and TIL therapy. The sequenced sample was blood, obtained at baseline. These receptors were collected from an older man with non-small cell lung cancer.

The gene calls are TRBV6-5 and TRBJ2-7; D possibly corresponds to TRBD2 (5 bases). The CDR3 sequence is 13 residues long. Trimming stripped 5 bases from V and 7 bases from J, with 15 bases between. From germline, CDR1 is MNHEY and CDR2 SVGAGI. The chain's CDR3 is CASSAPVSGEQYF. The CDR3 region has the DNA TGTGCCAGCAGTGCACCGGTCTCGGGGGAGCAGTACTTC.

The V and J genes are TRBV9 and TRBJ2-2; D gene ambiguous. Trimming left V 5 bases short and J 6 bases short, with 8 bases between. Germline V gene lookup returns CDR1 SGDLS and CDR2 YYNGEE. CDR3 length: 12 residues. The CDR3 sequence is CASSRIAGELFF. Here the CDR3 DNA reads TGTGCCAGCAGTCGGATCGCCGGGGAGCTGTTTTTT.